This T cell receptor (beta chain) derives from a study of cytomegalovirus exposure and HLA in healthy donors. General study results and limits: A missense variant in DCLRE1C was later tied to TCR beta V- and J-gene trimming. In terms of immune exposure information, only CMV serostatus was available. Some highly shared sequence variants likely arose as a pipeline artifact.

Comment on this clone: The antigen is unknown.

PCR used 60 Vbeta primers and 13 Jbeta primers. Profiling relied on immunoSEQ multiplex PCR, and the TCRdb table lists in-frame clones only, not all of them. The data contain approximately 100,000 clones, over 60% of them singletons. Germline V gene lookup returns CDR1 MNHEY and CDR2 SVGAGI. Trimming took 6 bases from V and 3 from J; bases not matched to a gene: 9. This CDR3 region has 15 residues. The TCR was taken from a female donor in good health and CMV-seronegative. The rearrangement links TRBV6-5 to TRBJ1-1; 8 bases are a match to TRBD1. Sequences were obtained from PBMCs. The CDR3 nucleotides are TGTGCCAGCAGCACGGGCAGGGGGCGGGACACTGAAGCTTTCTTT. It is translated as CASSTGRGRDTEAFF.